One sample yielded the 15 T cell receptor beta chains listed below, sequenced in a study of T cells in narcolepsy. Profiled with immunoSEQ multiplex PCR; TCRdb holds only in-frame clones, not every one. Of tens of thousands of clones in the sample, over 80% were seen once. The sequencing input was memory (CD45RA-) CD4+ T cells from blood. Receptors originate from a human donor in good health.

As concerns this clone: The sample has other DNA sequences that encode this CDR3 too. The V call is TRBV28, the J call TRBJ1-5; no clear D gene. The V end lost 6 bases, the J end lost 4 bases, and 13 bases lay between the germline ends. The germline CDR1 and CDR2 sequences are MDHEN and SYDVKM. CDR3 length: 14 amino acids. CDR3 residues: CASRSASLNQPQHF. DNA of the CDR3: TGTGCCAGCAGATCGGCCTCCTTAAATCAGCCCCAGCATTTT.

This chain joins TRBV6-1 and TRBJ2-4; D not resolved. V was shortened by 11 bases and J by 2 bases, with 13 bases between the two germline ends. From germline, CDR1 is MNHNS and CDR2 SASEGT. This CDR3 has 13 amino acids. CDR3 loop: CAGALGPKNIQYF. For the CDR3, the DNA is TGTGCCGGCGCCCTAGGACCCAAAAACATTCAGTACTTC.

The chain uses TRBV2 and TRBJ2-1, with D possibly TRBD2 on 5 matching bases. The CDR3 length is 13 residues. The germline gives CDR1 SNHLY, CDR2 FYNNEI. Trimming left V 6 bases short and J 2 bases short, with 8 bases between. In nucleotides, the CDR3 is TGTGCCAGCAGGCGGGCCACCTACAATGAGCAGTTCTTC. The encoded protein is CASRRATYNEQFF. Full variable domain (missing parts from reference TRBV2 and TRBJ2-1): EPEVTQTPSHQVTQMGQEVILRCVPISNHLYFYWYRQILGQKVEFLVSFYNNEISEKSEIFDDQFSVERPDGSNFTLKIRSTKLEDSAMYFCASRRATYNEQFFGPGTRLTVL.

This clone occurred a few times. The rearrangement joins TRBV2 to TRBJ2-6; the D gene is possibly TRBD1 (6 bases). The CDR3 consists of 17 residues. Trimming pared 1 base from V and 1 base from J, leaving 11 bases between. Germline V CDR1 and CDR2: SNHLY, FYNNEI. CDR3 sequence (DNA): TGTGCCAGCAGTGAAGGGGGGCCAGGGTCTGGGGCCAACGTCCTGACTTTC. This sequence encodes CASSEGGPGSGANVLTF.

The chain is built from TRBV10-3 and TRBJ1-5, with TRBD1 as a possible D gene (6 bases). The CDR3 sequence is 15 residues long. With 4 bases removed from V and 2 bases from J, the gap between germline ends came to 12 bases. Germline loops: CDR1 ENHRY, CDR2 SYGVKD. The CDR3 here is CAISGGGAGNQPQHF. Written as DNA, the CDR3 is TGTGCCATCAGTGGTGGGGGGGCGGGCAATCAGCCCCAGCATTTT.

The chain has TRBV27 and TRBJ2-7; 10 bases map to TRBD2. Germline-derived CDR1 and CDR2 are MNHEY and SMNVEV (reference sequence). J was trimmed by 4 bases and V by 5 bases; bases with no gene match: 8. CDR3 length equals 15 residues. CDR3 DNA: TGTGCCAGCAGTGTTCTAGCGGGGGCAATTTACGAGCAGTACTTC. Translation gives CASSVLAGAIYEQYF.

This chain links TRBV5-1 with TRBJ2-3; the match to TRBD2 covers 8 bases. Germline V lookup: CDR1 SGHRS, CDR2 YFSETQ. The CDR3 totals 13 residues. V was pared by 4 bases and J by 7 bases, with 5 bases of the junction left unmatched. The CDR3 bases are TGCGCCAGCAGCGCCGGGACTAGAAATACGCAGTATTTT. The encoded protein is CASSAGTRNTQYF.

The chain uses TRBV14 and TRBJ1-1; D is unresolved. CDR1 is SGHDN and CDR2 is FVKESK in the germline V gene. V was clipped by 0 bases and J by 8 bases, with 16 bases between them. CDR3 size: 15 residues. CDR3 DNA: TGTGCCAGCAGCCAAGACGGAAGCAGAGCCGCAGAAGCTTTCTTT. It specifies CASSQDGSRAAEAFF.

CDR3 amino acids: CASSSRSGGWYF. The CDR3, as DNA: TGTGCCAGCAGCTCGCGGAGCGGGGGGTGGTATTTT. The chain is built from TRBV7-9 and TRBJ2-3; TRBD2 agrees at 9 bases. The trim removed 4 bases at V and 14 bases at J, leaving 7 bases unmatched. This CDR3 has 12 residues. CDR1 SEHNR and CDR2 FQNEAQ come from the germline V gene (reference sequence). Full variable domain (remainder filled in from reference TRBV7-9 and TRBJ2-3): DTGVSQNPRHKITKRGQNVTFRCDPISEHNRLYWYRQTLGQGPEFLTYFQNEAQLEKSRLLSDRFSAERPKGSFSTLEIQRTEQGDSAMYLCASSSRSGGWYFGPGTRLTVL.

The chain couples TRBV5-4 to TRBJ1-2, with TRBD1 matching 7 bases. V trimming: 1 base; J trimming: 4 bases; junction bases outside the gene matches: 7. The CDR3 has 15 amino acids. Germline V gives CDR1 SGHNT, CDR2 YYREEE (reference sequence). The CDR3 bases are TGTGCCAGCAGCTTGATCAGGGGACAGACCTATGGCTACACCTTC. Translating gives CASSLIRGQTYGYTF.

The chain carries TRBV7-9 and TRBJ2-6; D is unclear. This CDR3 is built from 12 residues. V was trimmed by 4 bases and J by 9 bases, leaving 7 bases between them. CDR1 is SEHNR, CDR2 FQNEAQ, per germline (reference sequence). The CDR3: CASSSDDNVLTF. The CDR3 DNA reads as TGTGCCAGCAGCTCCGACGACAACGTCCTGACTTTC.

This clone appeared a few times. The chain carries TRBV4-1 and TRBJ2-7; 10 bases are a match to TRBD1. CDR3 length equals 15 residues. The V and J ends lost 0 bases and 4 bases, in that order; junction bases with no gene match: 3. Germline V CDR1 and CDR2: MGHRA, YSYEKL. CDR3 amino acids: CASSQEWGQGYEQYF. The DNA for the CDR3 is TGCGCCAGCAGCCAAGAGTGGGGACAGGGGTACGAGCAGTACTTC.

The CDR3 nucleotides read TGTGCCAGCAGCGCGACTAGCGGGTGGCCCTACGAGCAGTACTTC. This codes for CASSATSGWPYEQYF. The chain combines TRBV13 with TRBJ2-5, with 10 bases matching TRBD2. The last part of the DNA fits TRBJ2-7 better; the J call may be wrong. Per the germline V gene, CDR1 is PRHDT and CDR2 is FYEKMQ (reference sequence). The CDR3 totals 15 residues.

The chain joins TRBV7-9 to TRBJ2-3; a weak D match, TRBD2 (6 bases). The CDR3 length is 13 residues. CDR1 SEHNR and CDR2 FQNEAQ come from the germline V gene (reference sequence). V was cut by 3 bases and J by 9 bases, with 13 bases left in between. The CDR3 is CASSFQSGDTQYF. The DNA for the CDR3 is TGTGCCAGCAGCTTCCAGTCGGGGGACACGCAGTATTTT.

This chain uses TRBV5-6 with TRBJ1-2; no clear D. The ends were cut back, 0 bases at V and 4 bases at J, with 7 bases in the middle. Germline lookup yields CDR1 SGHDT and CDR2 YYEEEE. The CDR3 totals 13 residues. The CDR3 protein is CASSLDNVYGYTF. For the CDR3, the DNA is TGTGCCAGCAGCTTGGACAACGTCTATGGCTACACCTTC. The full variable domain, its missing parts supplied by reference TRBV5-6 and TRBJ1-2, is DAGVTQSPTHLIKTRGQQVTLRCSPKSGHDTVSWYQQALGQGPQFIFQYYEEEERQRGNFPDRFSGHQFPNYSSELNVNALLLGDSALYLCASSLDNVYGYTFGSGTRLTVV.